This T cell receptor (beta chain) was sequenced during a study of blood T cells in healthy people across ages. This clonotype came up a few times. Together with a sample-barcoded 5' primer, a J-beta primer mix was included in a second PCR lasting about 7 to 11 cycles. Each sample provided no less than 2.5 million CDR3-containing paired-end reads. TCRdb re-called the 5' RACE reads with MiXCR, one entry per CDR3 protein. Here the sample spans 760,000 or so distinct CDR3 sequences, around a quarter being singletons. The same sample was also studied in work on T cells of mothers and their children. That report notes: Sequencing returned over 9 million TCR beta CDR3 reads per mother and about 2.9 million per child. Unrelated pairs and related pairs have their TCR recombination output shaped similarly by thymic selection.

Sequencing was carried out using blood. This sequence originates from a boy younger than 18 in good health.

As DNA, the CDR3 is TGTGCCAGCAGCCCCAACGGCGGGGGACCAGATACGCAGTATTTT. This codes for CASSPNGGGPDTQYF. This chain links TRBV4-2 with TRBJ2-3; 7 bases are a match to TRBD2. The CDR3 has 15 residues. The trim removed 4 bases at V and 4 bases at J, leaving 8 bases unmatched. The germline V gene encodes CDR1 LGHNA and CDR2 YNFKEQ.